This T cell receptor beta chain originates from a study of CD8 T cells in ankylosing spondylitis. Study-wide results and caveats: A TCR beta motif made of several highly homologous variants seemed typical of ankylosing spondylitis blood.

The germline V and J ends were trimmed by 0 bases and 6 bases, with 0 bases remaining between them. The germline gives CDR1 SQVTM, CDR2 ANQGSEA. CDR3 size: 10 residues. Ten or more counts support this clonotype. Its target is not known. A quantitative 5'-RACE method, one with molecular barcodes, was used to make TCR beta libraries. TCRdb re-analysed the 5' RACE reads in MiXCR, keeping a single row per CDR3 protein. Altogether some 130,000 distinct CDR3 sequences are present, roughly 13% being singletons, with the ten largest covering 2.5% to 3%. The TCR originated in a female donor with ankylosing spondylitis or in good health (not recorded which). Sequencing was done on a sample of blood, either unsorted or a sorted T cell fraction (not recorded which). The rearrangement uses TRBV29-1 and TRBJ2-4; no definite D call. The CDR3 DNA reads as TGCAGCGTTGAAGAAAACATTCAGTACTTC. Translated, it gives CSVEENIQYF.